The 32 T cell receptor beta chains given below trace back to one sample, sequenced in a study of cytomegalovirus exposure and HLA in healthy donors. The PCR employed 60 Vbeta primers together with 13 Jbeta primers. Only in-frame clones appear in the TCRdb table, and some are missing; sequencing was by immunoSEQ multiplex PCR. Of 150,000 to 200,000 clones in the sample, over 70% were seen once. The specimen was PBMCs. These receptors were collected from a male donor in good health and CMV-seronegative.

CDR3 sequence: CASSQVRDSSGKKAFF. The CDR3 nucleotides are TGCGCCAGCAGCCAGGTCCGGGACAGCTCAGGGAAGAAAGCTTTCTTT. This chain connects TRBV4-1 to TRBJ1-1; TRBD1 matches at 7 bases. The germline V gene has CDR1 MGHRA and CDR2 YSYEKL. The length of the CDR3 is 16 residues. V was pared by 3 bases and J by 9 bases, with 16 bases of the junction left unmatched.

V usage is TRBV6-1 and J usage is TRBJ2-3, with a possible D match to TRBD1 (7 bases). Looked up from germline, CDR1 is MNHNS and CDR2 is SASEGT. Trimming stripped 4 bases from V and 3 bases from J, with 14 bases between. The CDR3 consists of 15 residues. CDR3 DNA sequence: TGTGCCAGCAGTGGGGCGGGACAGACTACAGATACGCAGTATTTT. Translated, it gives CASSGAGQTTDTQYF.

The genes are TRBV6-5 and TRBJ1-1; possibly TRBD1 for D (5 bases). V was cut by 6 bases and J by 1 base, with 15 bases left in between. The germline gives CDR1 MNHEY, CDR2 SVGAGI. The CDR3 loop spans 15 amino acids. DNA of the CDR3: TGTGCCAGCAGCATAGACAGCAGACCGAACACTGAAGCTTTCTTT. This translates into CASSIDSRPNTEAFF.

V usage is TRBV19 and J usage is TRBJ2-2; possibly TRBD2 for D (5 bases). Germline CDR1 and CDR2: LNHDA and SQIVND (reference sequence). V shed 4 bases and J shed 3 bases, with 9 bases lying between them. This CDR3 has 14 residues. The CDR3 here is CASSKADYTGELFF. In nucleotides, the CDR3 is TGTGCCAGTAGTAAGGCGGACTACACCGGGGAGCTGTTTTTT. Complete variable domain (other parts from reference TRBV19 and TRBJ2-2): DGGITQSPKYLFRKEGQNVTLSCEQNLNHDAMYWYRQDPGQGLRLIYYSQIVNDFQKGDIAEGYSVSREKKESFPLTVTSAQKNPTAFYLCASSKADYTGELFFGEGSRLTVL.

The chain recombines TRBV6-5 with TRBJ1-2, with TRBD1 as a possible D gene (5 bases). From germline, CDR1 is MNHEY and CDR2 SVGAGI. Trimming removed 7 bases from V and 7 bases from J, with 13 bases in between. This CDR3 spans 12 amino acids. The CDR3 sequence is CASTFRGGGYTF. The CDR3 DNA reads as TGTGCCAGCACTTTCCGGGGGGGTGGCTACACCTTC.

Points on this clone: The conserved closing phenylalanine or tryptophan is absent in this CDR3, likely reflecting a read error. The rearrangement links TRBV5-4 to TRBJ1-1, with D hard to call. The CDR3 length is 14 residues. Germline V gene sequence: CDR1 SGHNT, CDR2 YYREEE (reference sequence). V was trimmed by 1 base and J by 4 bases, leaving 11 bases between them. CDR3 residues: CASSLYGKGTEAFL. The CDR3 coding sequence is TGTGCCAGCAGCTTGTACGGGAAGGGCACTGAAGCTTTCCTT.

This chain connects TRBV18 to TRBJ1-2, with TRBD1 matching 8 bases. V trimming: 3 bases; J trimming: 0 bases; junction bases outside the gene matches: 6. CDR3 length: 16 residues. Germline CDR1 is KGHSH and CDR2 is LQKENI. The CDR3 region is CASSPISTGANYGYTF. In DNA, the CDR3 is TGTGCCAGCTCACCTATCTCGACAGGGGCTAACTATGGCTACACCTTC.

Only a few counts were recorded for this clone. The chain carries TRBV30 and TRBJ1-5; TRBD1 agrees at 8 bases. With 1 base clipped from V and 6 bases from J, the junction kept 5 bases outside the gene matches. Germline V gene lookup returns CDR1 GTSNPN and CDR2 SVGIG (reference sequence). The CDR3 spans 14 residues. The CDR3 region is CAWSGTGIAQPQHF. DNA of the CDR3: TGTGCCTGGAGTGGGACAGGGATCGCTCAGCCCCAGCATTTT.

The chain uses TRBV18 and TRBJ2-5; the match to TRBD2 covers 8 bases. V dropped 4 bases and J dropped 1; count of bases not matched to a gene: 2. CDR3 length equals 14 residues. Germline V gene lookup returns CDR1 KGHSH and CDR2 LQKENI. This CDR3 is CASSLAGPQETQYF. The CDR3 coding sequence is TGTGCCAGCTCACTAGCGGGACCCCAAGAGACCCAGTACTTC.

CDR3 nucleotide sequence: TGTGCCTGGATGATAGGACAGGGATACGGGGAGCTGTTTTTT. Translated: CAWMIGQGYGELFF. The J gene is TRBJ2-2, the V gene TRBV30, with TRBD1 matching 8 bases. This CDR3 is 14 amino acids long. The germline CDR1 and CDR2 sequences are GTSNPN and SVGIG (reference sequence). Trimming took 4 bases from V and 7 from J; bases not matched to a gene: 8.

This chain links TRBV28 with TRBJ1-2; no definite D call. Germline loops: CDR1 MDHEN, CDR2 SYDVKM. CDR3 length: 13 residues. The ends were cut back, 10 bases at V and 2 bases at J, with 14 bases in the middle. CDR3 region: CATNEAVNYGYTF. The CDR3 DNA reads as TGTGCCACCAACGAAGCGGTAAACTATGGCTACACCTTC.

The chain couples TRBV28 to TRBJ2-1; 9 bases map to TRBD1. This CDR3 contains 16 residues. Losses at the gene ends were 3 bases for V and 3 bases for J; bases not matched to a gene: 6. The germline gives CDR1 MDHEN, CDR2 SYDVKM. Written as DNA, the CDR3 is TGTGCCAGCAGTTTTTCGGGACAGGGCCTCTACAATGAGCAGTTCTTC. Protein: CASSFSGQGLYNEQFF.

CDR3 DNA sequence: TGTGCCAGCAGCCAAGATCCGGGACAGATTAATTCACCCCTCCACTTT. This translates into CASSQDPGQINSPLHF. The genes are TRBV4-2 and TRBJ1-6; 7 bases are a match to TRBD1. The V gene end was trimmed by 0 bases and the J gene end by 6 bases; junction bases not matched to a gene: 5. Germline V gene data show CDR1 as LGHNA and CDR2 as YNFKEQ. CDR3 length: 16 residues.

The rearrangement joins TRBV2 to TRBJ2-3; D may be TRBD1 (5 bases). V was trimmed by 5 bases and J by 4 bases, leaving 16 bases between them. The germline V gene has CDR1 SNHLY and CDR2 FYNNEI. CDR3 length: 15 amino acids. The DNA of the CDR3 is TGTGCCAGCAGTTCCCCAGGGTATACGCCAGATACGCAGTATTTT. Translated: CASSSPGYTPDTQYF. Full variable domain (missing parts from reference TRBV2 and TRBJ2-3): EPEVTQTPSHQVTQMGQEVILRCVPISNHLYFYWYRQILGQKVEFLVSFYNNEISEKSEIFDDQFSVERPDGSNFTLKIRSTKLEDSAMYFCASSSPGYTPDTQYFGPGTRLTVL.

This clone was detected once. J is TRBJ1-2 and V is TRBV5-1; TRBD1 might be the D (6 bases). The CDR3 has 15 amino acids. The ends were cut back, 1 base at V and 3 bases at J, with 13 bases in the middle. In germline, CDR1 is SGHRS, CDR2 YFSETQ. The CDR3: CASSLLTGSDYGYTF. As DNA, the CDR3 is TGCGCCAGCAGCTTGTTAACAGGGAGCGACTATGGCTACACCTTC.

The rearrangement links TRBV2 to TRBJ2-3, with 7 bases identical to TRBD2. Germline trimming cut 8 bases from V and 2 bases from J; bases unmatched to any gene: 13. Germline V lookup: CDR1 SNHLY, CDR2 FYNNEI. CDR3 length: 16 amino acids. The CDR3, as DNA: TGTGCCAGCGGGGGGGAGAGACTAGCATCCACAGATACGCAGTATTTT. Protein sequence: CASGGERLASTDTQYF.

The chain couples TRBV7-9 to TRBJ2-3; a weak D match, TRBD1 (5 bases). Per germline, CDR1 SEHNR and CDR2 FQNEAQ (reference sequence). The V and J ends lost 0 bases and 4 bases respectively, with 11 bases between them. The CDR3 runs to 15 residues. The CDR3 here is CASSLAQGQADTQYF. The CDR3 DNA follows: TGTGCCAGCAGCTTAGCCCAGGGTCAGGCAGATACGCAGTATTTT. Drawing the rest from reference TRBV7-9 and TRBJ2-3, the complete variable domain is DTGVSQNPRHKITKRGQNVTFRCDPISEHNRLYWYRQTLGQGPEFLTYFQNEAQLEKSRLLSDRFSAERPKGSFSTLEIQRTEQGDSAMYLCASSLAQGQADTQYFGPGTRLTVL.

The chain links TRBV5-1 to TRBJ2-4; D is possibly TRBD1 (5 bases). Germline loops: CDR1 SGHRS, CDR2 YFSETQ. V was pared by 0 bases and J by 1 base, with 11 bases between. The CDR3 is 16 residues long. The chain's CDR3 is CASSLEGSGAKNIQYF. The CDR3 DNA sequence: TGCGCCAGCAGCTTGGAGGGGTCAGGGGCCAAAAACATTCAGTACTTC.

The J gene is TRBJ2-1, the V gene TRBV7-6; possible D gene TRBD2, 6 bases. Trimming took off 0 bases at V and 7 bases at J, with 7 bases between the two ends. The CDR3 has 13 residues. Germline CDR1 and CDR2: SGHVS and FNYEAQ. The CDR3 DNA reads as TGTGCCAGCAGCTTAGCTCGGGGGAATGAGCAGTTCTTC. Its translation is CASSLARGNEQFF.

V gene TRBV10-3 combines with J gene TRBJ2-7; TRBD1 matches 12 bases. The CDR3 length is 16 residues. Germline V gene lookup returns CDR1 ENHRY and CDR2 SYGVKD. V shed 0 bases and J 4 bases; nucleotides not matched to a gene: 4. CDR3 coding DNA: TGTGCCATCAGTGAGTCGATGGGACAGGGGGCGTACGAGCAGTACTTC. This translates into CAISESMGQGAYEQYF.

The genes are TRBV7-2 and TRBJ2-7, with D uncertain. The germline CDR1 and CDR2 sequences are SGHTA and FQGNSA. V gave up 4 bases and J gave up 1 base, with 5 bases separating them. The CDR3 length is 12 residues. The CDR3 DNA follows: TGTGCCAGCAGCTCTCTTTCCTACGAGCAGTACTTC. It yields the protein CASSSLSYEQYF.

This clone was counted between two and nine times. The chain uses TRBV19 and TRBJ1-4, with D possibly TRBD1 on 6 matching bases. Germline V gene data show CDR1 as LNHDA and CDR2 as SQIVND (reference sequence). There are 14 residues in the CDR3. Trimming removed 2 bases at V and 10 bases at J, with 14 bases between. CDR3 amino acids: CASSIPHPRGKLFF. The CDR3 nucleotides read TGTGCCAGTAGTATACCTCACCCCAGGGGAAAACTGTTTTTT.

CDR3 amino acids: CASSLVTSNTEAFF. CDR3 sequence (DNA): TGTGCCAGCAGCTTAGTGACTTCGAACACTGAAGCTTTCTTT. The rearrangement uses TRBV7-9 and TRBJ1-1; D remains ambiguous. V was clipped by 1 base and J by 1 base, with 7 bases between them. The CDR3 consists of 14 residues. Germline V lookup: CDR1 SEHNR, CDR2 FQNEAQ (reference sequence).

About this clone: The identical CDR3 is also encoded by other nucleotide sequences in the sample. The rearrangement uses TRBV10-3 and TRBJ1-5; 11 positions match TRBD1. The V gene end was trimmed by 6 bases and the J gene end by 7 bases; junction bases not matched to a gene: 5. The CDR3 spans 14 residues. CDR1 is ENHRY, CDR2 SYGVKD, per germline. CDR3 sequence reads: CAISGTGGGQPQHF. The CDR3 DNA follows: TGTGCCATCAGCGGGACAGGGGGAGGGCAGCCCCAGCATTTT.

This chain joins TRBV27 and TRBJ2-1; no clear D. Germline V CDR1 and CDR2: MNHEY, SMNVEV (reference sequence). The V gene lost 5 bases and the J gene lost 0 bases, with 8 bases spanning the gap. The CDR3 has 14 amino acids. CDR3: CASSDGDSYNEQFF. The CDR3 coding sequence is TGTGCCAGCAGTGACGGAGACTCCTACAATGAGCAGTTCTTC.

V usage is TRBV5-1 and J usage is TRBJ2-3, with 8 bases fitting TRBD2. The CDR3 spans 13 residues. Looked up from germline, CDR1 is SGHRS and CDR2 is YFSETQ. The trim removed 3 bases at V and 14 bases at J, leaving 11 bases unmatched. DNA for the CDR3: TGCGCCAGCAGCTCCCTTACCTCTCGGGAGGGGTATTTT. Protein sequence: CASSSLTSREGYF.

The CDR3 sequence is CASSISDRDYGYTF. In DNA form, the CDR3 reads TGTGCCAGCAGCATCTCGGACAGGGACTATGGCTACACCTTC. V is TRBV5-6 and J is TRBJ1-2; TRBD1 matches at 8 bases. The CDR3 is 14 amino acids. V shed 4 bases and J 3 bases; nucleotides not matched to a gene: 5. Germline CDR1 is SGHDT and CDR2 is YYEEEE.

In its sample, this clone was seen once. The rearrangement joins TRBV28 to TRBJ1-6; 9 nucleotides agree with TRBD1. J lost 6 bases, V lost 6 bases, and 6 bases had no gene match. The CDR3 contains 15 residues. Germline CDR1 is MDHEN and CDR2 is SYDVKM. The CDR3 loop is CASRPGQGPNSPLHF. CDR3 coding DNA: TGTGCCAGCAGGCCGGGACAGGGACCTAATTCACCCCTCCACTTT.

The chain joins TRBV10-3 to TRBJ1-1; no definite D call. Germline assignment: CDR1 ENHRY and CDR2 SYGVKD. CDR3 length: 15 residues. Trimming cost V 0 bases and J 0 bases, with 8 bases left between them. CDR3 residues: CAISESFTVNTEAFF. CDR3 nucleotides: TGTGCCATCAGTGAGTCGTTCACGGTGAACACTGAAGCTTTCTTT.

The chain uses TRBV7-9 and TRBJ2-1; TRBD2 might be the D (5 bases). Germline V gene sequence: CDR1 SEHNR, CDR2 FQNEAQ (reference sequence). The CDR3 totals 15 residues. V lost 0 bases and J 4 bases, leaving 10 bases between the germline ends. The CDR3 spells CASSLAQRSYNEQFF. The DNA for the CDR3 is TGTGCCAGCAGCTTAGCCCAGCGGAGTTACAATGAGCAGTTCTTC.

V gene TRBV7-8 combines with J gene TRBJ1-6, with TRBD1 as a possible D gene (6 bases). V was trimmed by 2 bases and J by 6 bases, leaving 11 bases between them. The CDR3 is 15 residues long. The V gene's germline CDR1 is SGHVS and CDR2 FQNEAQ. DNA of the CDR3: TGTGCCAGCAGCTTAAGGACAGATTCTAATTCACCCCTCCACTTT. It yields the protein CASSLRTDSNSPLHF.

The rearrangement links TRBV28 to TRBJ2-7; 7 bases agree with TRBD1. Germline CDR1 MDHEN, CDR2 SYDVKM. CDR3 length equals 14 residues. CDR3 residues: CATAQGTVSYEQYF. The CDR3 nucleotides are TGTGCTACGGCTCAGGGGACAGTCTCCTACGAGCAGTACTTC.